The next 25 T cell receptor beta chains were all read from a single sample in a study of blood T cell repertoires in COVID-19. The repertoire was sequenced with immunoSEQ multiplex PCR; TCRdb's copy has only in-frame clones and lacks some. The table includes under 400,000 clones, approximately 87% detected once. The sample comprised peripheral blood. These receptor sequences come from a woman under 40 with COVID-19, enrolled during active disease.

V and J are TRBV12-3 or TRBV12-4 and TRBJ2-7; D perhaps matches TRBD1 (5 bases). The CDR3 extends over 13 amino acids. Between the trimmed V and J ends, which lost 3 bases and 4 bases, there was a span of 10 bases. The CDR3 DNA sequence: TGTGCCAGCAGTTTCCCAGGGCGGTACGAGCAGTACTTC. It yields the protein CASSFPGRYEQYF.

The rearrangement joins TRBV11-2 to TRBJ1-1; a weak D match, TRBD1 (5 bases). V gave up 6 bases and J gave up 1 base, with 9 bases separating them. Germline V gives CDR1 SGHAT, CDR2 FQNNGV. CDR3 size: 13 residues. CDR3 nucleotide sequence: TGTGCCAGCAGGCCCGACAGGAACACTGAAGCTTTCTTT. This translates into CASRPDRNTEAFF.

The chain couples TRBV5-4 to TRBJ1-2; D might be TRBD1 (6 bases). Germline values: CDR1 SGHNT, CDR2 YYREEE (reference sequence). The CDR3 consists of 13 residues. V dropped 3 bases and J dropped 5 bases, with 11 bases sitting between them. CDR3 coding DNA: TGTGCCAGCAGCTCACAGGGCAGTTATGGCTACACCTTC. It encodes CASSSQGSYGYTF.

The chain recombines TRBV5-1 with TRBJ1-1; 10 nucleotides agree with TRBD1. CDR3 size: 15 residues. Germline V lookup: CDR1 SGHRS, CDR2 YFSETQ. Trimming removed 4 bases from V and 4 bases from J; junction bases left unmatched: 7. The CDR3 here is CASSRGTGESTEAFF. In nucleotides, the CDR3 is TGCGCCAGCAGCCGAGGGACAGGGGAGAGCACTGAAGCTTTCTTT.

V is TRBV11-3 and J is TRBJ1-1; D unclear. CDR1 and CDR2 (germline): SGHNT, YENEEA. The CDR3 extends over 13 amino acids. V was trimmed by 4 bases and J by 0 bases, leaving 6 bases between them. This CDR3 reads CASSSQMNTEAFF. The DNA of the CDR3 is TGTGCCAGCAGCTCTCAGATGAACACTGAAGCTTTCTTT.

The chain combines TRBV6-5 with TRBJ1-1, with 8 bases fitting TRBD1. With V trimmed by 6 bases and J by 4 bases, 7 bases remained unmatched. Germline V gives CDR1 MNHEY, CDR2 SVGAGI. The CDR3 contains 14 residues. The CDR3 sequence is CASSPTGVGTEAFF. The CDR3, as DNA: TGTGCCAGCAGCCCGACAGGGGTTGGCACTGAAGCTTTCTTT.

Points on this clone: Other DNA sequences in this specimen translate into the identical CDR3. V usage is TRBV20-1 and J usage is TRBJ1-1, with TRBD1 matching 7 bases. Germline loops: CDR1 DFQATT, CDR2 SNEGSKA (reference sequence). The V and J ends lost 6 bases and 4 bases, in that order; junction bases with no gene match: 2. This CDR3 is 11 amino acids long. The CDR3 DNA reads TGCAGTGCGGCAGGGGGCACTGAAGCTTTCTTT. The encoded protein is CSAAGGTEAFF.

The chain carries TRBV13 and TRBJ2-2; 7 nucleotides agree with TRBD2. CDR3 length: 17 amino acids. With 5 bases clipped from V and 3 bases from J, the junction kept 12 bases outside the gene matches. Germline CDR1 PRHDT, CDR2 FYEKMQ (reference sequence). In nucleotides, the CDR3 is TGTGCCAGCAGCGGATACGGGGGAGGGCGCTACACCGGGGAGCTGTTTTTT. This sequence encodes CASSGYGGGRYTGELFF.

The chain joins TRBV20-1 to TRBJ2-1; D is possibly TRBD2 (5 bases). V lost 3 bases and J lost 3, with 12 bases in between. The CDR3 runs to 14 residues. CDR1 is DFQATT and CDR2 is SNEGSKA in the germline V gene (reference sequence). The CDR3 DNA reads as TGCAGTGCTAGTCCAGCGGTAAGCTACAATGAGCAGTTCTTC. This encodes CSASPAVSYNEQFF.

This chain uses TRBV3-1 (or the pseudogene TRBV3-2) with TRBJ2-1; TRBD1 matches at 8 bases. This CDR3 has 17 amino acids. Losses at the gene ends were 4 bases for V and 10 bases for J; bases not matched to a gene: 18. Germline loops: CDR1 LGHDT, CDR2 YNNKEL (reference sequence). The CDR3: CASSPPSVAGGQGEQFF. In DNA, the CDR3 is TGTGCCAGCAGCCCTCCAAGTGTCGCAGGGGGCCAGGGAGAGCAGTTCTTC.

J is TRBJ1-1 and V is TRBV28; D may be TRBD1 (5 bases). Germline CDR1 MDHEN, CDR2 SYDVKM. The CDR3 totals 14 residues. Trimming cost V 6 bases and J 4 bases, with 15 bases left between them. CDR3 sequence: CASRPGLRFTEAFF. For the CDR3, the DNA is TGTGCCAGCAGGCCAGGGTTACGGTTCACTGAAGCTTTCTTT.

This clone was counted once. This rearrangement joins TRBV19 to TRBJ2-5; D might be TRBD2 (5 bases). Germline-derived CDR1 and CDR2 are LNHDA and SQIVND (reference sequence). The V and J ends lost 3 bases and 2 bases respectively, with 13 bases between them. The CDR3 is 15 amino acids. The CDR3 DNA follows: TGTGCCAGTAGTATCTACCCAGAGCGGCAAGAGACCCAGTACTTC. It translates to CASSIYPERQETQYF.

In DNA form, the CDR3 reads TGTGCCTGGAGTCGGGACAGGGCAGGTGAAAAACTGTTTTTT. Translating gives CAWSRDRAGEKLFF. The V gene is TRBV30, the J gene TRBJ1-4, with 9 bases aligning to TRBD1. Germline V gene lookup returns CDR1 GTSNPN and CDR2 SVGIG (reference sequence). J gave up 7 bases and V 2 bases, and 5 bases lay outside the gene matches. The CDR3 runs to 14 residues.

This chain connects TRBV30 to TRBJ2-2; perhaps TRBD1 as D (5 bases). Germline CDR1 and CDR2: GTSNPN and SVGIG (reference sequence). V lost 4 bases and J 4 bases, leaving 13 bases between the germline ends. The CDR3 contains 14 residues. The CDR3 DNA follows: TGTGCCTGGACCGTTGTGGGGCTCACCGGGGAGCTGTTTTTT. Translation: CAWTVVGLTGELFF.

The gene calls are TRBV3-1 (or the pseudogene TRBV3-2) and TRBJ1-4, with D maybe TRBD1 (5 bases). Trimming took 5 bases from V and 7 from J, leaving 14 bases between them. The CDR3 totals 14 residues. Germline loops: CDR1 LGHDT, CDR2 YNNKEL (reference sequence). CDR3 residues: CASSDTGASEKLFF. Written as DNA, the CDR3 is TGTGCCAGCAGCGATACAGGTGCCAGTGAAAAACTGTTTTTT.

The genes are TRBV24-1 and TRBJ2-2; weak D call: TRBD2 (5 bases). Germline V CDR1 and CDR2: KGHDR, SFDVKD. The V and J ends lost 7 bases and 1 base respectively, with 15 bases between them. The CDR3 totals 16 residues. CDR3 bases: TGTGCCACCAGCTCACCGGACTGGGGGAACACCGGGGAGCTGTTTTTT. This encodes CATSSPDWGNTGELFF.

CDR3: CASSLPGANSPLHF. CDR3 nucleotide sequence: TGCGCCAGCAGCTTGCCCGGAGCGAATTCACCCCTCCACTTT. V usage is TRBV5-1 and J usage is TRBJ1-6; no clear D gene. The CDR3 is 14 residues long. Germline-derived CDR1 and CDR2 are SGHRS and YFSETQ. The V gene lost 1 base and the J gene lost 7 bases, with 9 bases spanning the gap. Supplemented by reference TRBV5-1 and TRBJ1-6, the full variable domain reads KAGVTQTPRYLIKTRGQQVTLSCSPISGHRSVSWYQQTPGQGLQFLFEYFSETQRNKGNFPGRFSGRQFSNSRSEMNVSTLELGDSALYLCASSLPGANSPLHFGNGTRLTVT.

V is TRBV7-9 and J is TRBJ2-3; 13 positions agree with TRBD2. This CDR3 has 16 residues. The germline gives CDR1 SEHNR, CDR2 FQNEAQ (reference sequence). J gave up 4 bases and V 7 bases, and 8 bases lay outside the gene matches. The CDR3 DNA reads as TGTGCCAGCACCCCACCGGGACTAGCGGGATCAGATACGCAGTATTTT. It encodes CASTPPGLAGSDTQYF.

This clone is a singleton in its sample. The CDR3 region has the DNA TGTGCCACCAGTGGGGCGGGAGGCACAGATACGCAGTATTTT. It translates to CATSGAGGTDTQYF. The chain recombines TRBV24-1 with TRBJ2-3; TRBD2 matches 7 bases. This CDR3 is 14 amino acids long. V lost 5 bases, J lost 1 base, and 2 bases stayed unmatched. In germline, CDR1 is KGHDR, CDR2 SFDVKD.

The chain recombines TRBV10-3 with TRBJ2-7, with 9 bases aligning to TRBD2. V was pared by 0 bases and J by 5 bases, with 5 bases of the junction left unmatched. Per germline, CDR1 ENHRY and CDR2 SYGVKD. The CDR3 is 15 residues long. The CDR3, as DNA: TGTGCCATCAGTGAGTCTCCTGGGACTAGCAACGAGCAGTACTTC. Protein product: CAISESPGTSNEQYF.

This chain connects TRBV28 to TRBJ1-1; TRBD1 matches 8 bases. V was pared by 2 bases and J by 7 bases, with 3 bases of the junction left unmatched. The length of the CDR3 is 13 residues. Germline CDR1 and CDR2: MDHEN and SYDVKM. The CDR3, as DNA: TGTGCCAGCAGTTTAGACAGGGGCCATGAAGCTTTCTTT. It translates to CASSLDRGHEAFF.

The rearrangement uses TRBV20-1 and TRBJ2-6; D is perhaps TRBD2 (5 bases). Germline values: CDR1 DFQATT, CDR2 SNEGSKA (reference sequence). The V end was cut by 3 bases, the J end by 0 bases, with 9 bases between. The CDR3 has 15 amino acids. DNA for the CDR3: TGCAGTGCTAGTAGCGCTAGCTCTGGGGCCAACGTCCTGACTTTC. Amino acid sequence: CSASSASSGANVLTF.

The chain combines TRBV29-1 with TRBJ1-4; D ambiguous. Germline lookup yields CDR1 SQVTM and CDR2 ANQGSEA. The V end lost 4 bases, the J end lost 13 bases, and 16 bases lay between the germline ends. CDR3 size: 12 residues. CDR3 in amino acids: CSVGEAGSGLFF. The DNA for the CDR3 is TGCAGCGTTGGGGAGGCCGGGTCGGGACTGTTTTTT.

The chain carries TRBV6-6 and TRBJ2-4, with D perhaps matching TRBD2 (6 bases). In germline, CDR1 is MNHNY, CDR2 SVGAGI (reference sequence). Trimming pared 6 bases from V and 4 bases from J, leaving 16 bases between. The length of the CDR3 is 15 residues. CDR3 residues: CASSPAGGGKNIQYF. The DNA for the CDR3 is TGTGCCAGCAGCCCAGCCGGGGGAGGTAAAAACATTCAGTACTTC.

The CDR3 nucleotides read TGTGCCAGCAGTTTATTGGTAGCGGGTGGAAGGGACATTCAGTACTTC. Its protein product is CASSLLVAGGRDIQYF. This chain uses TRBV28 with TRBJ2-4; 7 bases are a match to TRBD2. Germline trimming cut 1 base from V and 8 bases from J; bases unmatched to any gene: 11. Looked up from germline, CDR1 is MDHEN and CDR2 is SYDVKM. CDR3 length equals 16 residues.